This record covers a single TCR beta chain. Its antigen is undetermined. This sample is part of a study of cytomegalovirus exposure and HLA in healthy donors. Using immunoSEQ multiplex PCR, the repertoire was profiled, and TCRdb retains in-frame clones only, with some absent. Of about 98,000 clones in the sample, less than 90% were seen once. Study-level points and caveats: Many donors carried some public TCRs, although rarity characterized most TCR sequences. Reports described diagnosis of cytomegalovirus status by the classifier as highly specific and sensitive.

The CDR3 totals 14 residues. The J segment lost 4 bases and the V segment lost 2 bases, leaving 5 bases of the junction unmatched. In germline, CDR1 is SGDLS, CDR2 YYNGEE. The sequencing sample was made of PBMCs. The V call is TRBV9, the J call TRBJ2-7, with 8 bases matching TRBD1. The sequence was obtained from a man between 18 and 35 years old in good health and CMV-seropositive. CDR3 region: CASSVGQESYEQYF. The CDR3 coding sequence is TGTGCCAGCAGCGTGGGACAGGAGTCATACGAGCAGTACTTC.